These 26 T cell receptor beta chains came from one sample sequenced in a study of cytomegalovirus exposure and HLA in healthy donors. The PCR employed 60 Vbeta primers together with 13 Jbeta primers. Profiled with immunoSEQ multiplex PCR; TCRdb holds only in-frame clones, not every one. The profile shows 120,000 to 150,000 clones, roughly 80% of them singletons. Input material: PBMCs. These receptors were taken from a woman younger than 45 in good health and CMV-seronegative.

V gene TRBV29-1 combines with J gene TRBJ1-2; 7 bases align to TRBD1. The germline V gene has CDR1 SQVTM and CDR2 ANQGSEA. Trimming at V came to 1 base and at J to 4 bases, leaving 3 bases not matched to a gene. The CDR3 is 13 amino acids. The CDR3 spells CSVEGGQIYGYTF. As DNA, the CDR3 is TGCAGCGTTGAAGGGGGACAGATCTATGGCTACACCTTC.

This rearrangement joins TRBV19 to TRBJ2-3, with 9 nucleotides matching TRBD2. With V trimmed by 5 bases and J by 1 base, 4 bases remained unmatched. Looked up from germline, CDR1 is LNHDA and CDR2 is SQIVND (reference sequence). This CDR3 is 15 amino acids long. DNA for the CDR3: TGTGCCAGTAGTTCCCGGACTAGCGGCACAGATACGCAGTATTTT. Translation: CASSSRTSGTDTQYF.

The CDR3 here is CASSTEDRGRVEQFF. The DNA of the CDR3 is TGTGCCAGCAGTACAGAAGACAGGGGGCGCGTTGAGCAGTTCTTC. The gene calls are TRBV7-9 and TRBJ2-1; 10 bases are a match to TRBD1. This CDR3 comprises 15 residues. With 6 bases clipped from V and 9 bases from J, the junction kept 11 bases outside the gene matches. Germline CDR1 SEHNR, CDR2 FQNEAQ (reference sequence).

V and J are TRBV30 and TRBJ1-2; D unresolved. The germline V gene has CDR1 GTSNPN and CDR2 SVGIG (reference sequence). V was trimmed by 3 bases and J by 8 bases, leaving 16 bases between them. The CDR3 is made up of 13 amino acids. CDR3 in amino acids: CAWSLLSTGGYTF. CDR3 bases: TGTGCCTGGAGCCTCCTTTCCACGGGAGGCTACACCTTC. The full variable domain, rest sourced from reference TRBV30 and TRBJ1-2, is SQTIHQWPATLVQPVGSPLSLECTVEGTSNPNLYWYRQAAGRGLQLLFYSVGIGQISSEVPQNLSASRPQDRQFILSSKKLLLSDSGFYLCAWSLLSTGGYTFGSGTRLTVV.

The chain is built from TRBV10-3 and TRBJ1-1; 9 bases align to TRBD1. This CDR3 has 13 amino acids. CDR1 is ENHRY, CDR2 SYGVKD, per germline. J gave up 10 bases and V 6 bases, and 9 bases lay outside the gene matches. CDR3 DNA: TGTGCCATCAGACAGGGGGCGCAAGGTACAGCTTTCTTT. It translates to CAIRQGAQGTAFF.

Only one count was recorded for this clone. The chain is built from TRBV6-5 and TRBJ2-5; perhaps TRBD1 as D (6 bases). Germline CDR1 is MNHEY and CDR2 is SVGAGI. There are 14 residues in the CDR3. Trimming pared 5 bases from V and 5 bases from J, leaving 15 bases between. CDR3 nucleotides: TGTGCCAGCAGTGCAAGGGGGTTGGGGGAGACCCAGTACTTC. Translated: CASSARGLGETQYF.

This chain uses TRBV19 with TRBJ2-5; D is possibly TRBD2 (6 bases). Trimming took 5 bases from V and 7 from J, leaving 14 bases between them. CDR3 size: 13 residues. From germline, CDR1 is LNHDA and CDR2 SQIVND (reference sequence). The CDR3 protein is CASSGGLGRTQYF. The CDR3 coding sequence is TGTGCCAGTAGTGGAGGGTTGGGCCGGACCCAGTACTTC. The variable domain in full, with the rest retrieved from reference TRBV19 and TRBJ2-5, is DGGITQSPKYLFRKEGQNVTLSCEQNLNHDAMYWYRQDPGQGLRLIYYSQIVNDFQKGDIAEGYSVSREKKESFPLTVTSAQKNPTAFYLCASSGGLGRTQYFGPGTRLLVL.

The chain joins TRBV27 to TRBJ1-4, with D possibly being TRBD1 (5 bases). The CDR3 covers 13 residues. V was clipped by 8 bases and J by 5 bases, with 12 bases between them. Germline lookup yields CDR1 MNHEY and CDR2 SMNVEV (reference sequence). The DNA of the CDR3 is TGTGCCAGCCGGAACAGACAGAATGAAAAACTGTTTTTT. It yields the protein CASRNRQNEKLFF.

The gene calls are TRBV5-4 and TRBJ1-2; weak D call: TRBD1 (6 bases). CDR1 and CDR2 (germline): SGHNT, YYREEE (reference sequence). V lost 2 bases to trimming and J lost 5 bases, with 22 bases between them. The CDR3 consists of 17 residues. DNA of the CDR3: TGTGCCAGCAGCTTCCGGGACACCCGTTTTCTAACTTATGGCTACACCTTC. Translating it yields CASSFRDTRFLTYGYTF. The full variable domain, in which reference TRBV5-4 and TRBJ1-2 provide the parts outside the CDR3, is ETGVTQSPTHLIKTRGQQVTLRCSSQSGHNTVSWYQQALGQGPQFIFQYYREEENGRGNFPPRFSGLQFPNYSSELNVNALELDDSALYLCASSFRDTRFLTYGYTFGSGTRLTVV.

CDR3 sequence reads: CSVALTSGSTDTQYF. CDR3 DNA sequence: TGCAGCGTTGCCCTGACTAGCGGAAGCACAGATACGCAGTATTTT. The J gene is TRBJ2-3, the V gene TRBV29-1, with 9 bases matching TRBD2. CDR1 is SQVTM, CDR2 ANQGSEA, per germline. The ends lost 4 bases at V and 0 bases at J; junction bases unmatched: 5. The CDR3 covers 15 residues.

The rearrangement uses TRBV15 and TRBJ1-6; D unclear. V lost 1 base and J lost 9, with 10 bases in between. CDR3 length equals 14 residues. Germline assignment: CDR1 LNHNV and CDR2 YYDKDF (reference sequence). CDR3 nucleotide sequence: TGTGCCACCAGCAGAGCCGCAACAGTTTCACCCCTCCACTTT. Residues: CATSRAATVSPLHF.

V gene TRBV18 combines with J gene TRBJ1-5; weak D call: TRBD1 (6 bases). The CDR3 runs to 14 residues. Per germline, CDR1 KGHSH and CDR2 LQKENI. Trimming removed 5 bases from V and 1 base from J, with 9 bases in between. CDR3 DNA sequence: TGTGCCAGCTCAGTTGACAGGAGCAATCAGCCCCAGCATTTT. As protein: CASSVDRSNQPQHF.

The genes are TRBV5-1 and TRBJ2-5, with 9 nucleotides matching TRBD1. The CDR3 consists of 15 residues. In germline, CDR1 is SGHRS, CDR2 YFSETQ. V lost 2 bases and J lost 2; bases outside the gene matches: 4. CDR3 amino acids: CASSFLDRGQETQYF. CDR3 coding DNA: TGCGCCAGCAGCTTCTTAGACAGGGGGCAAGAGACCCAGTACTTC.

V and J are TRBV4-1 and TRBJ2-7, with a weak D call TRBD1 (6 bases). The CDR3 sequence is 16 residues long. Germline lookup yields CDR1 MGHRA and CDR2 YSYEKL. V lost 1 base and J 4 bases, leaving 17 bases between the germline ends. The CDR3 nucleotides are TGCGCCAGCAGCCAAGGAGGATGGGCAGGGGAGTACGAGCAGTACTTC. The encoded protein is CASSQGGWAGEYEQYF.

This clone has only a few counts. J is TRBJ1-6 and V is TRBV5-6; D possibly corresponds to TRBD1 (6 bases). Trimming took 3 bases from V and 0 from J, leaving 13 bases between them. Germline V gene lookup returns CDR1 SGHDT and CDR2 YYEEEE. The CDR3 is 17 amino acids. The DNA of the CDR3 is TGTGCCAGCAGCTACGGTACAGGGACCTCCTATAATTCACCCCTCCACTTT. This translates into CASSYGTGTSYNSPLHF.

This rearrangement joins TRBV6-5 to TRBJ2-3; TRBD2 matches 12 bases. V shed 4 bases and J 3 bases; nucleotides not matched to a gene: 5. CDR3 size: 16 residues. Germline V CDR1 and CDR2: MNHEY, SVGAGI. Here the CDR3 DNA reads TGTGCCAGCAGTTTACGGACTAGCGGGATGACAGATACGCAGTATTTT. This codes for CASSLRTSGMTDTQYF.

The CDR3 coding sequence is TGTGCCAGTACCTCAGGGGGCTCGGTAAACATTCAGTACTTC. Encoded protein: CASTSGGSVNIQYF. The genes are TRBV19 and TRBJ2-4; TRBD1 aligns across 8 bases. After removal of 7 bases from V and 6 bases from J, the junction contained 8 bases not matched to a gene. The CDR3 is made up of 14 amino acids. Germline V gene data show CDR1 as LNHDA and CDR2 as SQIVND (reference sequence).

This clone was seen a few times. The V gene is TRBV4-3, the J gene TRBJ1-5, with a tentative D call TRBD1 (5 bases). Trimming stripped 2 bases from V and 4 bases from J, with 12 bases between. The germline CDR1 and CDR2 sequences are LGHNA and YSLEER. The CDR3 extends over 15 amino acids. CDR3 in amino acids: CASSQSRVGNQPQHF. CDR3 nucleotides: TGCGCCAGCAGCCAATCCAGGGTTGGAAATCAGCCCCAGCATTTT.

A word on this clone: One junction end disagrees with the germline gene, perhaps due to a read error. Other DNA sequences in this sample translate to the same CDR3. The chain combines TRBV6-1 with TRBJ1-6; TRBD1 is a possible D gene (5 bases). Germline V gene sequence: CDR1 MNHNS, CDR2 SASEGT. The length of the CDR3 is 15 residues. This chain's CDR3 is CASSEARGGNSPLHF. The CDR3 DNA follows: TGTGCCAGTAGTGAAGCGCGGGGGGGAAATTCACCCCTCCACTTT.

The chain employs TRBV2 and TRBJ2-5, with a possible D match to TRBD2 (6 bases). The CDR3 has 13 amino acids. CDR1 SNHLY and CDR2 FYNNEI come from the germline V gene. Trimming took off 6 bases at V and 5 bases at J, with 13 bases between the two ends. Here the CDR3 reads CASSQGGDETQYF. CDR3 nucleotides: TGTGCCAGCAGCCAAGGAGGGGACGAGACCCAGTACTTC.

Written as DNA, the CDR3 is TGTGCCAGCAGTTCAGCCCCTAGACTAGCGGGAGGAAATGAGCAGTTCTTC. It encodes CASSSAPRLAGGNEQFF. The chain carries TRBV27 and TRBJ2-1; 13 positions match TRBD2. This CDR3 region has 17 residues. Trimming took 4 bases from V and 7 from J; bases not matched to a gene: 10. Germline V gene lookup returns CDR1 MNHEY and CDR2 SMNVEV (reference sequence).

This rearrangement joins TRBV7-6 to TRBJ2-7, with D uncertain. CDR1 and CDR2 (germline): SGHVS, FNYEAQ. The length of the CDR3 is 12 residues. V lost 5 bases, J lost 3 bases, and 8 bases lay in between. For the CDR3, the DNA is TGTGCCAGCAGCCTCTCCGGCTACGAGCAGTACTTC. Protein sequence: CASSLSGYEQYF.

V usage is TRBV7-5 and J usage is TRBJ2-1; the table's D call, TRBD1, has no DNA check behind it. TRBV7-5 is a pseudogene segment. There are 16 residues in the CDR3. In DNA form, the CDR3 reads TGTGTCAGAAGCTTAGCGGGACAGGATGACTTCAATGAGCAGTTCTTC. Translating gives CVRSLAGQDDFNEQFF.

The V call is TRBV5-1, the J call TRBJ2-7, with 7 bases identical to TRBD1. Germline loops: CDR1 SGHRS, CDR2 YFSETQ. The CDR3 totals 15 residues. V gave up 2 bases and J gave up 2 bases; unmatched junction bases: 7. The CDR3, as DNA: TGCGCCAGCAGCTTACAACAGGGGCCCGCCTACGAGCAGTACTTC. Amino acid sequence: CASSLQQGPAYEQYF.

The rearrangement links TRBV2 to TRBJ2-7, with 11 positions matching TRBD1. CDR1 and CDR2 from the germline V gene are SNHLY and FYNNEI. Losses at the gene ends were 9 bases for V and 2 bases for J; bases not matched to a gene: 12. The CDR3 contains 16 residues. CDR3 loop: CASRPRPGQGAYEQYF. CDR3 DNA sequence: TGTGCCAGTAGGCCCCGACCGGGACAGGGGGCCTACGAGCAGTACTTC.

This CDR3 is CASSEEGSSNQPQHF. The DNA of the CDR3 is TGTGCCAGCAGTGAAGAAGGGAGTAGCAATCAGCCCCAGCATTTT. The J gene is TRBJ1-5, the V gene TRBV2; D gene ambiguous. The CDR3 runs 15 residues. Trimming pared 1 base from V and 0 bases from J, leaving 7 bases between. Germline values: CDR1 SNHLY, CDR2 FYNNEI.